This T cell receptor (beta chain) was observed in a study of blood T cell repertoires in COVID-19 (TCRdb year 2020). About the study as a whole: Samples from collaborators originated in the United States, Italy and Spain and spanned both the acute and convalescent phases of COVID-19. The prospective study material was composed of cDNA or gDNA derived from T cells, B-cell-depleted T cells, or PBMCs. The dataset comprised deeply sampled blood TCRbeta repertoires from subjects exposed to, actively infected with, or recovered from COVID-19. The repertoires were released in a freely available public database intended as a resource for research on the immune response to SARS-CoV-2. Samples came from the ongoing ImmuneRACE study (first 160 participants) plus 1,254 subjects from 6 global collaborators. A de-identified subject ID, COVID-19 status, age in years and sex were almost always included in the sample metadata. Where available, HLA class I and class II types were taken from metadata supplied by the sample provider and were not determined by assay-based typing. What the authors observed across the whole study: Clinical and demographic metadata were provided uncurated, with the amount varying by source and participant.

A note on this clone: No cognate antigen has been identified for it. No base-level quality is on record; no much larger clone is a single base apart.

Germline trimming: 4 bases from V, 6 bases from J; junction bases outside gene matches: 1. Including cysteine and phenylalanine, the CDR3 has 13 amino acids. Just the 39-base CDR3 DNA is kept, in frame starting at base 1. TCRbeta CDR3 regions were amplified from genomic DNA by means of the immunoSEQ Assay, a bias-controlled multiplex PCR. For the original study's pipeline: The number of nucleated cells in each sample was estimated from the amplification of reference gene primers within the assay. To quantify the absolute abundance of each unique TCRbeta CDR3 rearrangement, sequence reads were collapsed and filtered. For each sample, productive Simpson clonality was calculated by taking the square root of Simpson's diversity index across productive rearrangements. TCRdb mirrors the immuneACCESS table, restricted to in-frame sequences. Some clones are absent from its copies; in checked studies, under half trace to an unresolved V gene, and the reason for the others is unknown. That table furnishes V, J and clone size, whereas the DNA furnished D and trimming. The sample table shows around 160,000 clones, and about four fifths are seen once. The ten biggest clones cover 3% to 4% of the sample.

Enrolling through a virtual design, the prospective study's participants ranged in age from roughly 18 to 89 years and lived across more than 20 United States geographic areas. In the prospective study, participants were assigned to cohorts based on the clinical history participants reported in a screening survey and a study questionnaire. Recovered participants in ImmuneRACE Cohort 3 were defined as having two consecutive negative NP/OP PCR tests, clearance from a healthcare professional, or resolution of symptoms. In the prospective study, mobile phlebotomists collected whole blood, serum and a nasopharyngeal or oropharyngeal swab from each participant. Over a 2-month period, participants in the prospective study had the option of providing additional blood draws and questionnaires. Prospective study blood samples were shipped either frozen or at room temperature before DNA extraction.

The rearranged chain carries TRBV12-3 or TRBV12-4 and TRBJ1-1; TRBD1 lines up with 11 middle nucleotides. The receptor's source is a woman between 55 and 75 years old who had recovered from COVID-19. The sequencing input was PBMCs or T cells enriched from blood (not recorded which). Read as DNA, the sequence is TGTGCCAGCAGTTGGGACAGGGGGGCTGAAGCTTTCTTT. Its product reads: CASSWDRGAEAFF.